One and the same sample provided the 31 T cell receptor beta chains below, sequenced in a study of radiation and T cells in renal cell carcinoma. Sequenced by immunoSEQ multiplex PCR; TCRdb stores in-frame clones only, minus some. The table lists about 150,000 clones, about nine tenths of them singletons. Time point here: blood 2 weeks post-SBRT. The treatment denotes: 15 Gy SBRT to primary tumor, nephrectomy 4 weeks later. The sequences come from blood, collected from a patient whose treatment included radiotherapy and nephrectomy. Every receptor here comes from a woman aged 50 to 60 with renal cell carcinoma.

V and J are TRBV4-1 and TRBJ1-6, with a weak D call TRBD1 (5 bases). CDR1 is MGHRA, CDR2 YSYEKL, per germline. The CDR3 totals 15 residues. Trimming shortened V by 0 bases and J by 10 bases, and 13 bases separated the two germline ends. CDR3 sequence: CASSQDRGVGSPLHF. As DNA, the CDR3 is TGCGCCAGCAGCCAAGATAGAGGGGTAGGGTCACCCCTCCACTTT.

This sequence joins TRBV6-5 and TRBJ2-7, with D maybe TRBD2 (6 bases). V lost 7 bases and J 5 bases, leaving 15 bases between the germline ends. The germline V gene has CDR1 MNHEY and CDR2 SVGAGI. The CDR3 has 13 amino acids. This chain's CDR3 is CASTTDGGDEQYF. The CDR3 DNA reads as TGTGCCAGCACCACAGACGGGGGTGACGAGCAGTACTTC.

The chain carries TRBV9 and TRBJ2-1; D gene uncertain. The CDR3 is 14 residues long. Trimming took 0 bases from V and 9 from J, leaving 13 bases between them. CDR1 is SGDLS and CDR2 is YYNGEE in the germline V gene. The CDR3 coding sequence is TGTGCCAGCAGCGTAGTCCCGTTGAGAGGTGAGCAGTTCTTC. Translation: CASSVVPLRGEQFF.

V usage is TRBV5-1 and J usage is TRBJ1-1; TRBD1 matches 7 bases. The germline gives CDR1 SGHRS, CDR2 YFSETQ. This CDR3 has 14 residues. Germline trimming cut 3 bases from V and 1 base from J; bases unmatched to any gene: 3. CDR3 residues: CASSSGTENTEAFF. Written as DNA, the CDR3 is TGCGCCAGCAGCTCCGGGACAGAGAACACTGAAGCTTTCTTT.

V usage is TRBV10-3 and J usage is TRBJ2-7, with TRBD1 identical over 7 bases. J gave up 4 bases and V 2 bases, and 5 bases lay outside the gene matches. CDR1 and CDR2 (germline): ENHRY, SYGVKD. The CDR3 loop spans 14 amino acids. Here the CDR3 reads CAISEVGRGYEQYF. DNA of the CDR3: TGTGCCATCAGTGAGGTCGGCAGGGGGTACGAGCAGTACTTC.

This chain joins TRBV6-1 and TRBJ2-5; 7 positions match TRBD1. This CDR3 contains 13 residues. The J segment lost 6 bases and the V segment lost 5 bases, leaving 6 bases of the junction unmatched. The germline CDR1 and CDR2 sequences are MNHNS and SASEGT. The CDR3 region has the DNA TGTGCCAGCAGTCGGGACAGTGGAAAGACCCAGTACTTC. Translated, it gives CASSRDSGKTQYF.

The chain recombines TRBV6-1 with TRBJ2-2; no reliable D call. This CDR3 has 13 amino acids. The germline CDR1 and CDR2 sequences are MNHNS and SASEGT. Trimming shortened V by 1 base and J by 6 bases, and 6 bases separated the two germline ends. The CDR3 here is CASSEVRAGELFF. In DNA form, the CDR3 reads TGTGCCAGCAGTGAAGTGCGCGCCGGGGAGCTGTTTTTT.

This clone was observed a handful of times. The V gene is TRBV30, the J gene TRBJ1-1; no definite D call. CDR3 length: 13 amino acids. In germline, CDR1 is GTSNPN, CDR2 SVGIG (reference sequence). V shed 2 bases and J shed 4 bases, with 11 bases lying between them. Written as DNA, the CDR3 is TGTGCCTGGAGTAGAGGACCTAGCACTGAAGCTTTCTTT. This encodes CAWSRGPSTEAFF. Based on the CDR3 plus reference TRBV30 and TRBJ1-1, the full variable domain is SQTIHQWPATLVQPVGSPLSLECTVEGTSNPNLYWYRQAAGRGLQLLFYSVGIGQISSEVPQNLSASRPQDRQFILSSKKLLLSDSGFYLCAWSRGPSTEAFFGQGTRLTVV.

This clone was found once. The J gene is TRBJ2-7, the V gene TRBV30; D gene uncertain. The CDR3 is made up of 11 amino acids. The ends were cut back, 2 bases at V and 5 bases at J, with 7 bases in the middle. Germline assignment: CDR1 GTSNPN and CDR2 SVGIG (reference sequence). The CDR3 sequence is CAWSLTNEQYF. In DNA, the CDR3 is TGTGCCTGGAGTCTAACAAACGAGCAGTACTTC.

The V gene is TRBV7-2, the J gene TRBJ2-7; no reliable D call. V was shortened by 4 bases and J by 4 bases, with 8 bases between the two germline ends. CDR3 length: 12 amino acids. Per the germline V gene, CDR1 is SGHTA and CDR2 is FQGNSA. In DNA form, the CDR3 reads TGTGCCAGCAGCTCCGGACGTTACGAGCAGTACTTC. The encoded protein is CASSSGRYEQYF.

This clone was seen only a few times. V and J are TRBV4-3 and TRBJ1-1; D unclear. V was shortened by 4 bases and J by 0 bases, with 6 bases between the two germline ends. The V gene's germline CDR1 is LGHNA and CDR2 YSLEER. The CDR3 covers 13 residues. CDR3 nucleotide sequence: TGCGCCAGCAGCCCCACATTGAACACTGAAGCTTTCTTT. Translated: CASSPTLNTEAFF.

The chain employs TRBV6-6 and TRBJ2-7; D not resolved. Germline CDR1 MNHNY, CDR2 SVGAGI (reference sequence). V lost 6 bases and J lost 1, with 13 bases in between. This CDR3 region has 14 residues. The CDR3 DNA reads as TGTGCCAGCAGCTCTCTGACAACATCCTACGAGCAGTACTTC. Encoded protein: CASSSLTTSYEQYF.

The chain is built from TRBV19 and TRBJ2-7; TRBD1 matches at 8 bases. Germline V gives CDR1 LNHDA, CDR2 SQIVND (reference sequence). The CDR3 has 13 residues. V lost 5 bases and J lost 3; bases outside the gene matches: 3. The CDR3 sequence is CASSWTGNYEQYF. CDR3 bases: TGTGCCAGTAGTTGGACAGGGAACTACGAGCAGTACTTC.

This chain connects TRBV7-6 to TRBJ2-1, with 7 bases aligning to TRBD1. The germline V gene encodes CDR1 SGHVS and CDR2 FNYEAQ. The CDR3 is 15 residues long. Trimming took 3 bases from V and 0 from J; bases not matched to a gene: 2. CDR3 in amino acids: CASSLRDSSYNEQFF. The CDR3 DNA sequence: TGTGCCAGCAGCTTGAGGGACAGCTCCTACAATGAGCAGTTCTTC.

The chain recombines TRBV5-4 with TRBJ2-2; D not certain. The CDR3 consists of 15 residues. V lost 3 bases, J lost 1 base, and 10 bases lay in between. Per the germline V gene, CDR1 is SGHNT and CDR2 is YYREEE (reference sequence). Written as DNA, the CDR3 is TGTGCCAGCAGCTCTGGCCAATTGAACACCGGGGAGCTGTTTTTT. Translating gives CASSSGQLNTGELFF.

This clone was seen only a few times. The chain joins TRBV7-9 to TRBJ1-1; D remains ambiguous. Germline-derived CDR1 and CDR2 are SEHNR and FQNEAQ (reference sequence). The V end lost 0 bases, the J end lost 5 bases, and 7 bases lay between the germline ends. The CDR3 spans 13 residues. The CDR3 DNA sequence: TGTGCCAGCAGCTTAGCATTGGGGACTGAAGCTTTCTTT. Its translation: CASSLALGTEAFF.

V gene TRBV5-1 combines with J gene TRBJ1-1; TRBD1 matches 7 bases. CDR1 and CDR2 from the germline V gene are SGHRS and YFSETQ. The CDR3 covers 13 residues. Trimming removed 3 bases from V and 4 bases from J; junction bases left unmatched: 3. The CDR3 bases are TGCGCCAGCAGCTCCAGGGGGTTCACTGAAGCTTTCTTT. It codes for CASSSRGFTEAFF.

This clone showed up just a few times. The chain has TRBV7-9 and TRBJ1-1, with no clear D. Trimming shortened V by 3 bases and J by 2 bases, and 4 bases separated the two germline ends. Germline V gene sequence: CDR1 SEHNR, CDR2 FQNEAQ (reference sequence). CDR3 length equals 12 residues. For the CDR3, the DNA is TGTGCCAGCAGCTTTTCCAACACTGAAGCTTTCTTT. This codes for CASSFSNTEAFF.

The V gene is TRBV5-1, the J gene TRBJ2-3; 13 bases fit TRBD2. CDR3 length: 19 residues. V shed 0 bases, J shed 5 bases, and the junction held 12 bases outside the gene matches. The germline V gene encodes CDR1 SGHRS and CDR2 YFSETQ. The CDR3 is CASSLGDPPRTSGGDTQYF. DNA of the CDR3: TGCGCCAGCAGCTTGGGGGACCCTCCTAGGACTAGCGGGGGAGATACGCAGTATTTT.

This rearrangement joins TRBV7-6 to TRBJ2-3, with D possibly being TRBD1 (6 bases). CDR1 is SGHVS and CDR2 is FNYEAQ in the germline V gene. Trimming stripped 1 base from V and 0 bases from J, with 11 bases between. The CDR3 extends over 16 amino acids. The CDR3 DNA is TGTGCCAGCAGCTTAGGGACAGACACTAGCACAGATACGCAGTATTTT. Translating gives CASSLGTDTSTDTQYF.

J is TRBJ1-1 and V is TRBV6-6; D remains unclear. Between the trimmed V and J ends, which lost 1 base and 1 base, there was a span of 13 bases. Germline values: CDR1 MNHNY, CDR2 SVGAGI (reference sequence). CDR3 length: 16 amino acids. The CDR3 coding sequence is TGTGCCAGCAGTTACTTGGGCAGCCGACAGAACACTGAAGCTTTCTTT. Protein sequence: CASSYLGSRQNTEAFF.

This clone has just one count. The V call is TRBV4-1, the J call TRBJ2-5; 11 nucleotides align to TRBD2. The DNA end lines up better with TRBJ2-7; the J call may be wrong. The CDR3 is made up of 16 amino acids. Per the germline V gene, CDR1 is MGHRA and CDR2 is YSYEKL. The CDR3 spells CASSQEELAGGYEQYF. Written as DNA, the CDR3 is TGCGCCAGCAGCCAAGAGGAGCTAGCGGGGGGCTACGAGCAGTACTTC.

This rearrangement joins TRBV18 to TRBJ2-2; no clear D. The CDR3 is made up of 15 amino acids. V was trimmed by 2 bases and J by 3 bases, leaving 10 bases between them. From germline, CDR1 is KGHSH and CDR2 LQKENI. The CDR3 spells CASSPVDVDTGELFF. The DNA for the CDR3 is TGTGCCAGCTCACCAGTCGACGTAGACACCGGGGAGCTGTTTTTT.

V usage is TRBV4-1 and J usage is TRBJ1-1; no firm D call. The germline V gene has CDR1 MGHRA and CDR2 YSYEKL. The V gene lost 1 base and the J gene lost 2 bases, with 8 bases spanning the gap. This CDR3 has 14 amino acids. The CDR3: CASSQVGGNTEAFF. Written as DNA, the CDR3 is TGCGCCAGCAGCCAAGTAGGAGGTAACACTGAAGCTTTCTTT.

The chain is built from TRBV11-3 and TRBJ2-3; D is unresolved. The V gene's germline CDR1 is SGHNT and CDR2 YENEEA. Trimming shortened V by 5 bases and J by 2 bases, and 11 bases separated the two germline ends. The CDR3 is made up of 14 amino acids. This chain's CDR3 is CASSPTRNTDTQYF. The CDR3 DNA reads as TGTGCCAGCAGCCCGACACGGAACACAGATACGCAGTATTTT.

The rearrangement joins TRBV6-1 to TRBJ1-1; 7 bases map to TRBD1. V gave up 3 bases and J gave up 5 bases; unmatched junction bases: 9. This CDR3 region has 15 residues. Looked up from germline, CDR1 is MNHNS and CDR2 is SASEGT. The CDR3 nucleotides read TGTGCCAGCAGTGACGAGGGGGCGCCAAGGACTGAAGCTTTCTTT. Its protein product is CASSDEGAPRTEAFF.

This chain joins TRBV7-2 and TRBJ2-7; 8 nucleotides align to TRBD2. Germline CDR1 reads SGHTA; CDR2 reads FQGNSA. Germline trimming cut 5 bases from V and 3 bases from J; bases unmatched to any gene: 9. The CDR3 spans 15 residues. The DNA of the CDR3 is TGTGCCAGCAGCATGAGCGGGGGACATCTCTACGAGCAGTACTTC. It codes for CASSMSGGHLYEQYF.

J is TRBJ1-1 and V is TRBV2, with D possibly being TRBD1 (5 bases). CDR1 is SNHLY and CDR2 is FYNNEI in the germline V gene. V lost 5 bases and J 0 bases, leaving 13 bases between the germline ends. The CDR3 has 15 residues. The CDR3 bases are TGTGCCAGCAGTAAAACCGGGACGGTGAACACTGAAGCTTTCTTT. It encodes CASSKTGTVNTEAFF.

This chain links TRBV2 with TRBJ2-2; possibly TRBD1 for D (7 bases). The ends were cut back, 7 bases at V and 5 bases at J, with 20 bases in the middle. Germline loops: CDR1 SNHLY, CDR2 FYNNEI. The CDR3 extends over 16 amino acids. The CDR3 nucleotides read TGTGCCAGCAAGCTCCTATGGGGGGACAGTACCGGGGAGCTGTTTTTT. This sequence encodes CASKLLWGDSTGELFF.

The V gene is TRBV7-9, the J gene TRBJ2-7; D unclear. The CDR3 totals 12 residues. The V end lost 5 bases, the J end lost 4 bases, and 9 bases lay between the germline ends. The germline CDR1 and CDR2 sequences are SEHNR and FQNEAQ (reference sequence). The CDR3 DNA reads TGTGCCAGCAGCGGGAAAACTTACGAGCAGTACTTC. Translated, it gives CASSGKTYEQYF.

This rearrangement joins TRBV7-9 to TRBJ2-3; the D gene could be TRBD1 or TRBD2 (5 bases each). V was pared by 5 bases and J by 2 bases, with 17 bases between. Germline values: CDR1 SEHNR, CDR2 FQNEAQ (reference sequence). The CDR3 runs to 16 residues. The chain's CDR3 is CASSLRGTSHTDTQYF. As DNA, the CDR3 is TGTGCCAGCAGCCTCAGAGGGACGAGCCACACAGATACGCAGTATTTT.